These 23 T cell receptor beta chains originate from one sample sequenced in a study of CD8+CD57+ T cells in acquired aplastic anemia. Profiling of TCR beta VDJ combinations and CDR3 sequences used genomic DNA as template. Using its own MiXCR run on the reads, TCRdb lists one record per CDR3 protein. The sample records under 250,000 distinct CDR3 sequences, around 46% being singletons. Only patients with CD8+CD57+ cell expansion on flow cytometry were chosen for sequencing. Sequenced material: sorted CD4+, CD8+, or CD8+CD57+ T cells (not recorded which) from PBMCs. These receptor sequences come from a human donor with aplastic anemia.

CDR3 nucleotides: TGTGCCACCAGTGATTCAACAGGACGGCTCCAAGAGACCCAGTACTTC. Its translation is CATSDSTGRLQETQYF. The chain uses TRBV24-1 and TRBJ2-5, with D perhaps TRBD1 (5 bases). The CDR3 has 16 amino acids. V was cut by 2 bases and J by 1 base, with 13 bases left in between. Germline V lookup: CDR1 KGHDR, CDR2 SFDVKD.

The chain employs TRBV10-1 and TRBJ1-6, with a possible D match to TRBD1 (5 bases). The CDR3 has 15 residues. Per the germline V gene, CDR1 is WNHNN and CDR2 is SYGVQD (reference sequence). Trimming removed 8 bases at V and 2 bases at J, with 13 bases between. The CDR3: CASYPGIAYNSPLHF. The DNA for the CDR3 is TGCGCCAGCTATCCAGGGATCGCCTATAATTCACCCCTCCACTTT.

This clonotype was seen repeatedly, ten times or more. The V gene is TRBV7-9, the J gene TRBJ2-1; no clear D. Germline V gene data show CDR1 as SEHNR and CDR2 as FQNEAQ (reference sequence). V lost 6 bases to trimming and J lost 10 bases, with 10 bases between them. The CDR3 length is 11 residues. CDR3 DNA: TGTGCCAGCAGGAATACGGCCGAGCAGTTCTTC. Its translation is CASRNTAEQFF.

This chain uses TRBV2 with TRBJ1-4; 7 bases match TRBD1. CDR1 SNHLY and CDR2 FYNNEI come from the germline V gene. The CDR3 totals 14 residues. The trim removed 8 bases at V and 8 bases at J, leaving 11 bases unmatched. CDR3 bases: TGTGCCAGCTCGGACAGGACTGAGGCGGAAAAACTGTTTTTT. As protein: CASSDRTEAEKLFF.

This clonotype was observed at least ten times. CDR3: CAIRDNRDLPWEAFF. As DNA, the CDR3 is TGTGCCATCAGGGATAACCGGGACCTCCCTTGGGAAGCTTTCTTT. V usage is TRBV10-3 and J usage is TRBJ1-1; D perhaps matches TRBD1 (5 bases). CDR3 length: 15 amino acids. V lost 6 bases, J lost 8 bases, and 22 bases lay in between. Looked up from germline, CDR1 is ENHRY and CDR2 is SYGVKD.

This clonotype occurred many times. This chain links TRBV13 with TRBJ2-2, with 11 nucleotides matching TRBD2. This CDR3 is 16 amino acids long. V shed 5 bases, J shed 2 bases, and the junction held 4 bases outside the gene matches. The germline V gene encodes CDR1 PRHDT and CDR2 FYEKMQ (reference sequence). In DNA, the CDR3 is TGTGCCAGCAGCCCGGGACTAGCGGAAAACACCGGGGAGCTGTTTTTT. Translated: CASSPGLAENTGELFF. Full variable domain (outside the CDR3, taken from reference TRBV13 and TRBJ2-2): AAGVIQSPRHLIKEKRETATLKCYPIPRHDTVYWYQQGPGQDPQFLISFYEKMQSDKGSIPDRFSAQQFSDYHSELNMSSLELGDSALYFCASSPGLAENTGELFFGEGSRLTVL.

The chain uses TRBV7-9 and TRBJ1-2; possibly TRBD1 for D (6 bases). Deletions cut 5 bases from V and 6 bases from J, with 13 bases between. Germline V gene lookup returns CDR1 SEHNR and CDR2 FQNEAQ (reference sequence). The CDR3 runs 13 residues. CDR3 sequence (DNA): TGTGCCAGCAGCGTAACAGGGTTAGATGGCTACACCTTC. It codes for CASSVTGLDGYTF.

This rearrangement joins TRBV28 to TRBJ1-5, with 9 bases identical to TRBD1. Germline CDR1 reads MDHEN; CDR2 reads SYDVKM. The V segment lost 10 bases and the J segment 8 bases; nucleotides outside the gene matches: 6. The CDR3 is made up of 12 amino acids. The CDR3 DNA follows: TGTGCCACCACAGGGGGCGCCGAGCCCCAGCATTTT. This codes for CATTGGAEPQHF.

The chain couples TRBV13 to TRBJ2-7, with TRBD1 identical over 7 bases. The CDR3 spans 13 residues. CDR1 PRHDT and CDR2 FYEKMQ come from the germline V gene (reference sequence). The V segment lost 3 bases and the J segment 7 bases; nucleotides outside the gene matches: 6. The CDR3: CASSLDRSGEQYF. Written as DNA, the CDR3 is TGTGCCAGCAGCTTGGACAGGTCTGGTGAGCAGTACTTC.

This clonotype appeared many times. V gene TRBV4-3 combines with J gene TRBJ2-7; the D gene is possibly TRBD1 (5 bases). In germline, CDR1 is LGHNA, CDR2 YSLEER. V was trimmed by 1 base and J by 5 bases, leaving 12 bases between them. There are 14 residues in the CDR3. The CDR3 protein is CASSQGRGIDEQYF. The CDR3 DNA reads as TGCGCCAGCAGCCAAGGAAGGGGCATCGACGAGCAGTACTTC.

At least ten counts were recorded for this clonotype. This chain connects TRBV9 to TRBJ2-3; 9 bases map to TRBD1. V dropped 0 bases and J dropped 3; count of bases not matched to a gene: 2. The CDR3 is made up of 15 amino acids. Per the germline V gene, CDR1 is SGDLS and CDR2 is YYNGEE. CDR3 in DNA: TGTGCCAGCAGCGTAGGGGACAGGGATACAGATACGCAGTATTTT. It codes for CASSVGDRDTDTQYF. The variable domain in full, completed from reference TRBV9 and TRBJ2-3, reads DSGVTQTPKHLITATGQRVTLRCSPRSGDLSVYWYQQSLDQGLQFLIQYYNGEERAKGNILERFSAQQFPDLHSELNLSSLELGDSALYFCASSVGDRDTDTQYFGPGTRLTVL.

This clonotype was observed at least ten times. The J gene is TRBJ1-1, the V gene TRBV19; no clear D gene. Germline values: CDR1 LNHDA, CDR2 SQIVND (reference sequence). The V end lost 3 bases, the J end lost 8 bases, and 10 bases lay between the germline ends. The CDR3 sequence is 12 residues long. CDR3 loop: CASSIVGREAFF. As DNA, the CDR3 is TGTGCCAGTAGTATCGTAGGCAGAGAAGCTTTCTTT.

This clonotype was picked up many times. The J gene is TRBJ2-5, the V gene TRBV2; a possible D gene is TRBD2 (5 bases). Germline CDR1 is SNHLY and CDR2 is FYNNEI. This CDR3 is 14 amino acids long. The V gene lost 2 bases and the J gene lost 5 bases, with 12 bases spanning the gap. The CDR3 DNA reads TGTGCCAGCAGTGAACGTGTGGGCGGGGAGACCCAGTACTTC. Protein product: CASSERVGGETQYF.

On this clonotype: An end of the junction does not agree with germline; a read error may underlie this. The chain combines TRBV10-1 with TRBJ2-3; possible D gene TRBD1, 5 bases. Germline CDR1 and CDR2: WNHNN and SYGVQD (reference sequence). The CDR3 is 13 amino acids. CDR3 protein: CASSDYSTGTQYF. CDR3 in DNA: TGCGCCAGCAGTGATTATAGCACAGGTACGCAGTATTTT.

Remarks on this clonotype: A much larger clone differs from this one at a single base, so this may be a read error. V and J are TRBV6-2 or TRBV6-3 and TRBJ1-1; no reliable D call. The germline V and J ends were trimmed by 6 bases and 6 bases, with 17 bases remaining between them. There are 14 residues in the CDR3. Germline V gene data show CDR1 as MNHEY and CDR2 as SVGEGT. CDR3 protein: CASRNKEGAAEAFF. CDR3 sequence (DNA): TGTGCCAGCAGGAACAAGGAGGGTGCCGCTGAAGCTTTCTTT.

This clonotype was counted ten times or more. The genes are TRBV15 and TRBJ2-3; possible D gene TRBD1, 6 bases. The CDR3 is 15 amino acids. With 10 bases removed from V and 0 bases from J, the gap between germline ends came to 17 bases. The germline gives CDR1 LNHNV, CDR2 YYDKDF (reference sequence). DNA of the CDR3: TGTGCCATTTCAACCGGGACACTTAGCACAGATACGCAGTATTTT. Amino acid sequence: CAISTGTLSTDTQYF.

The chain carries TRBV12-5 and TRBJ2-2, with D hard to call. The germline CDR1 and CDR2 sequences are LGHNT and FRNRAP. The ends were cut back, 5 bases at V and 5 bases at J, with 3 bases in the middle. The CDR3 is 11 residues long. This chain's CDR3 is CASGRTGELFF. Written as DNA, the CDR3 is TGTGCTAGTGGTCGGACCGGGGAGCTGTTTTTT.

The chain links TRBV24-1 to TRBJ2-1; D not resolved. Looked up from germline, CDR1 is KGHDR and CDR2 is SFDVKD. V lost 4 bases to trimming and J lost 3 bases, with 9 bases between them. CDR3 length: 14 amino acids. Here the CDR3 reads CATSDNRHYNEQFF. CDR3 in DNA: TGTGCCACCAGTGACAACCGACACTACAATGAGCAGTTCTTC.

The V gene is TRBV12-5, the J gene TRBJ2-4, with 8 bases fitting TRBD1. The CDR3 loop spans 16 amino acids. The germline gives CDR1 LGHNT, CDR2 FRNRAP. The J segment lost 7 bases and the V segment lost 2 bases, leaving 10 bases of the junction unmatched. The CDR3 DNA sequence: TGTGCTAGTGGTTTGCCCACAGGGGGTTTGGGCAACATTCAGTACTTC. The encoded protein is CASGLPTGGLGNIQYF.

This clonotype was detected ten times or more. This chain joins TRBV14 and TRBJ2-5; D may be TRBD2 (6 bases). Looked up from germline, CDR1 is SGHDN and CDR2 is FVKESK. The CDR3 totals 16 residues. Trimming stripped 0 bases from V and 5 bases from J, with 16 bases between. This CDR3 reads CASSQEGRPGRETQYF. The CDR3 nucleotides are TGTGCCAGCAGCCAAGAGGGGAGGCCAGGGCGGGAGACCCAGTACTTC.

V is TRBV6-2 or TRBV6-3 and J is TRBJ1-6, with D possibly being TRBD1 (5 bases). The CDR3 has 16 residues. V was trimmed by 0 bases and J by 8 bases, leaving 14 bases between them. Germline CDR1 MNHEY, CDR2 SVGEGT. The CDR3 protein is CASSYSQGVLDSPLHF. The CDR3 nucleotides are TGTGCCAGCAGTTACTCGCAGGGCGTATTAGATTCACCCCTCCACTTT.

The chain is built from TRBV7-6 and TRBJ2-7; 9 nucleotides line up with TRBD2. The germline CDR1 and CDR2 sequences are SGHVS and FNYEAQ. The CDR3 has 16 amino acids. V trimming: 8 bases; J trimming: 1 base; junction bases outside the gene matches: 12. The CDR3 spells CASSPTLRGGSYEQYF. CDR3 in DNA: TGTGCCAGCTCGCCAACCTTGCGGGGGGGATCCTACGAGCAGTACTTC.

Note on this clonotype: Compared with germline, one end of the junction differs, possibly owing to a read error. The CDR3 DNA reads TGTGCCAGCATCGGGGTGGCTAATTCACCCCCCCACTTT. Protein sequence: CASIGVANSPPHF. The chain combines TRBV2 with TRBJ1-6; D is ambiguous. The germline gives CDR1 SNHLY, CDR2 FYNNEI. This CDR3 is 13 amino acids long.